The 30 T cell receptor beta chains in this list originate from one sample, sequenced in a study of CD8 T cells in Susac syndrome. RNA, at about 0.45 to 1 ug, was reverse transcribed with random hexamers. MiXCR was run by TCRdb on the immunoSEQ multiplex PCR reads, yielding one entry per CDR3 protein. The sample holds 150,000 to 160,000 distinct CDR3 sequences; 85% to 95% are singletons and the top ten take roughly 0.16%. Sequenced sample: CD4+ T cells from PBMCs. The receptors come from a human donor with Susac syndrome.

The chain is built from TRBV20-1 and TRBJ2-1; no firm D call. Looked up from germline, CDR1 is DFQATT and CDR2 is SNEGSKA (reference sequence). V was shortened by 1 base and J by 0 bases, with 10 bases between the two germline ends. The CDR3 length is 15 residues. The CDR3, as DNA: TGCAGTGCTAGAGGCCCAGCCCCCTCCTACAATGAGCAGTTCTTC. Translation: CSARGPAPSYNEQFF.

This chain links TRBV24-1 with TRBJ2-5, with D possibly being TRBD2 (5 bases). The CDR3 is 13 amino acids. Germline values: CDR1 KGHDR, CDR2 SFDVKD. The V end lost 0 bases, the J end lost 5 bases, and 6 bases lay between the germline ends. The CDR3 sequence: CATSDLTGETQYF. CDR3 DNA sequence: TGTGCCACCAGTGATTTGACGGGGGAGACCCAGTACTTC.

This clonotype came up once. The gene calls are TRBV29-1 and TRBJ1-2; D is possibly TRBD1 (6 bases). V lost 3 bases to trimming and J lost 6 bases, with 14 bases between them. The CDR3 contains 13 residues. Germline V gene data show CDR1 as SQVTM and CDR2 as ANQGSEA. DNA of the CDR3: TGCAGCGTTGATAAGGGGGTGTCGAATGGCTACACCTTC. Translating gives CSVDKGVSNGYTF.

J is TRBJ2-7 and V is TRBV4-2, with D perhaps TRBD1 (6 bases). The V end was cut by 6 bases, the J end by 4 bases, with 13 bases between. Germline V lookup: CDR1 LGHNA, CDR2 YNFKEQ. The CDR3 has 13 amino acids. Here the CDR3 reads CASSLGTFYEQYF. The CDR3 DNA sequence: TGTGCCAGCAGTCTCGGGACATTTTACGAGCAGTACTTC.

V usage is TRBV19 and J usage is TRBJ2-2; 10 bases align to TRBD1. CDR3 size: 16 residues. The V and J ends lost 6 bases and 7 bases, in that order; junction bases with no gene match: 11. Per germline, CDR1 LNHDA and CDR2 SQIVND (reference sequence). This chain's CDR3 is CASRSGTGASGGELFF. CDR3 DNA sequence: TGTGCCAGTAGGTCGGGGACAGGGGCCTCCGGCGGGGAGCTGTTTTTT. The full variable domain, completed using reference TRBV19 and TRBJ2-2, is DGGITQSPKYLFRKEGQNVTLSCEQNLNHDAMYWYRQDPGQGLRLIYYSQIVNDFQKGDIAEGYSVSREKKESFPLTVTSAQKNPTAFYLCASRSGTGASGGELFFGEGSRLTVL.

This clonotype was detected only once. The genes are TRBV30 and TRBJ1-1; TRBD1 matches 7 bases. The J segment lost 3 bases and the V segment lost 4 bases, leaving 5 bases of the junction unmatched. This CDR3 region has 13 residues. The V gene's germline CDR1 is GTSNPN and CDR2 SVGIG (reference sequence). Here the CDR3 reads CAWNRGYDTEAFF. The CDR3 DNA reads TGTGCCTGGAACAGGGGTTACGACACTGAAGCTTTCTTT.

This rearrangement joins TRBV18 to TRBJ2-2, with a tentative D call TRBD1 (5 bases). This CDR3 is built from 14 residues. V shed 5 bases and J shed 3 bases, with 10 bases lying between them. Looked up from germline, CDR1 is KGHSH and CDR2 is LQKENI. The CDR3 DNA is TGTGCCAGCTCAACGTCGACAGACACCGGGGAGCTGTTTTTT. It specifies CASSTSTDTGELFF.

This rearrangement joins TRBV6-2 or TRBV6-3 to TRBJ2-3, with a weak D call TRBD2 (5 bases). Per germline, CDR1 MNHEY and CDR2 SVGEGT. The V end lost 5 bases, the J end lost 4 bases, and 13 bases lay between the germline ends. The CDR3 has 14 amino acids. CDR3 sequence reads: CASSSGRAADTQYF. The CDR3 DNA is TGTGCCAGCAGTAGCGGAAGGGCGGCAGATACGCAGTATTTT.

The gene calls are TRBV20-1 and TRBJ2-3; 9 bases align to TRBD2. The germline CDR1 and CDR2 sequences are DFQATT and SNEGSKA (reference sequence). J gave up 4 bases and V 1 base, and 3 bases lay outside the gene matches. The CDR3 consists of 14 residues. CDR3 coding DNA: TGCAGTGCTAGAGTTAGCGGGGGTCCAGATACGCAGTATTTT. It specifies CSARVSGGPDTQYF.

This sequence joins TRBV6-2 or TRBV6-3 and TRBJ1-2; possibly TRBD1 for D (5 bases). The CDR3 length is 14 residues. The germline V gene encodes CDR1 MNHEY and CDR2 SVGEGT. V lost 2 bases to trimming and J lost 0 bases, with 7 bases between them. The CDR3 sequence: CASSYQGANYGYTF. The DNA of the CDR3 is TGTGCCAGCAGTTACCAGGGTGCTAACTATGGCTACACCTTC.

The V and J genes are TRBV29-1 and TRBJ2-1; D gene ambiguous. V lost 5 bases and J lost 6, with 14 bases in between. There are 13 residues in the CDR3. Germline V gene lookup returns CDR1 SQVTM and CDR2 ANQGSEA. This CDR3 reads CSVHPTARNEQFF. CDR3 sequence (DNA): TGCAGCGTTCACCCGACTGCGCGCAATGAGCAGTTCTTC.

The chain is built from TRBV15 and TRBJ2-6; 8 bases line up with TRBD1. Trimming took 5 bases from V and 1 from J; bases not matched to a gene: 19. Germline V gives CDR1 LNHNV, CDR2 YYDKDF (reference sequence). The CDR3 is made up of 21 amino acids. In DNA form, the CDR3 reads TGTGCCACCAGCGGTTCCTCGGGGACAGGAACCCCATCTTCTGGGGCCAACGTCCTGACTTTC. This encodes CATSGSSGTGTPSSGANVLTF.

The chain links TRBV5-1 to TRBJ2-5, with D maybe TRBD1 (5 bases). Germline V gene sequence: CDR1 SGHRS, CDR2 YFSETQ. The CDR3 spans 12 residues. The ends were cut back, 7 bases at V and 5 bases at J, with 12 bases in the middle. CDR3 DNA: TGCGCCAGCGGCAGGGTTTCGGAGACCCAGTACTTC. The encoded protein is CASGRVSETQYF.

V gene TRBV12-3 or TRBV12-4 combines with J gene TRBJ2-5; no clear D gene. The V and J ends lost 4 bases and 2 bases respectively, with 5 bases between them. The CDR3 runs to 12 residues. The CDR3 nucleotides are TGTGCCAGCAGTTGGTGGCAAGAGACCCAGTACTTC. Its translation is CASSWWQETQYF.

The rearrangement joins TRBV4-1 to TRBJ1-3, with 7 bases lining up with TRBD1. The CDR3 runs to 16 residues. J was trimmed by 0 bases and V by 0 bases; bases with no gene match: 2. CDR1 MGHRA and CDR2 YSYEKL come from the germline V gene. The CDR3 loop is CASSQDGTVSGNTIYF. The CDR3 region has the DNA TGCGCCAGCAGCCAAGACGGGACAGTCTCTGGAAACACCATATATTTT.

The sample holds one count of this clonotype. The rearrangement uses TRBV2 and TRBJ2-6; 8 nucleotides line up with TRBD2. V lost 4 bases to trimming and J lost 0 bases; unmatched junction nucleotides: 5. The CDR3 covers 17 residues. Germline V gene lookup returns CDR1 SNHLY and CDR2 FYNNEI. As DNA, the CDR3 is TGTGCCAGCAGTGGGGAGCGGGGGCCCTCTGGGGCCAACGTCCTGACTTTC. Translation: CASSGERGPSGANVLTF. The full variable domain, its missing parts supplied by reference TRBV2 and TRBJ2-6, is EPEVTQTPSHQVTQMGQEVILRCVPISNHLYFYWYRQILGQKVEFLVSFYNNEISEKSEIFDDQFSVERPDGSNFTLKIRSTKLEDSAMYFCASSGERGPSGANVLTFGAGSRLTVL.

The V call is TRBV20-1, the J call TRBJ2-7, with 11 bases matching TRBD1. The CDR3 loop spans 14 amino acids. CDR1 DFQATT and CDR2 SNEGSKA come from the germline V gene (reference sequence). With 0 bases clipped from V and 3 bases from J, the junction kept 1 base outside the gene matches. CDR3 sequence reads: CSARDGTGGYEQYF. The CDR3 DNA reads as TGCAGTGCTAGAGATGGGACAGGGGGCTACGAGCAGTACTTC.

This chain uses TRBV6-2 or TRBV6-3 with TRBJ2-3; D may be TRBD1 or TRBD2 (6 bases each). Germline V lookup: CDR1 MNHEY, CDR2 SVGEGT. V was cut by 6 bases and J by 0 bases, with 13 bases left in between. This CDR3 has 15 amino acids. This CDR3 is CASRLLGGSTDTQYF. CDR3 nucleotide sequence: TGTGCCAGCAGACTCTTAGGGGGGAGCACAGATACGCAGTATTTT.

The chain combines TRBV9 with TRBJ1-2, with 7 bases matching TRBD1. The CDR3 has 14 residues. The trim removed 2 bases at V and 4 bases at J, leaving 5 bases unmatched. Germline V lookup: CDR1 SGDLS, CDR2 YYNGEE. The CDR3 reads CASSVEGAGYGYTF. DNA for the CDR3: TGTGCCAGCAGCGTTGAGGGGGCCGGCTATGGCTACACCTTC.

This clonotype was counted once. The chain joins TRBV7-2 to TRBJ1-5; D might be TRBD1 (6 bases). V was cut by 4 bases and J by 5 bases, with 12 bases left in between. The V gene's germline CDR1 is SGHTA and CDR2 FQGNSA. This CDR3 spans 14 amino acids. The CDR3 nucleotides are TGTGCCAGCAGCTATGACAGGTTCGATCAGCCCCAGCATTTT. It is translated as CASSYDRFDQPQHF.

The rearrangement uses TRBV3-1 and TRBJ2-5; D remains ambiguous. CDR3 length equals 15 residues. V was pared by 6 bases and J by 5 bases, with 19 bases between. Germline V lookup: CDR1 LGHDT, CDR2 YNNKEL (reference sequence). The DNA for the CDR3 is TGTGCCAGCAGTGTCACGGGCGGCGCGAGGGAGACCCAGTACTTC. Its translation is CASSVTGGARETQYF.

The chain has TRBV12-3 or TRBV12-4 and TRBJ1-1; a weak D match, TRBD1 (5 bases). Trimming took off 2 bases at V and 0 bases at J, with 13 bases between the two ends. The CDR3 runs to 16 residues. The CDR3 DNA sequence: TGTGCCAGCAGTTTAAAAGCGCGGGGCGTGAACACTGAAGCTTTCTTT. Encoded protein: CASSLKARGVNTEAFF.

This clonotype was observed a single time. V gene TRBV19 combines with J gene TRBJ1-5; weak D call: TRBD1 (5 bases). The CDR3 spans 14 residues. Germline V gives CDR1 LNHDA, CDR2 SQIVND (reference sequence). V shed 7 bases and J shed 1 base, with 11 bases lying between them. CDR3 residues: CASNGTPSNQPQHF. CDR3 DNA sequence: TGTGCCAGTAACGGGACTCCAAGCAATCAGCCCCAGCATTTT.

The rearrangement joins TRBV7-2 to TRBJ2-1, with D perhaps assigned TRBD1 or TRBD2 (5 bases each). The CDR3 runs 14 residues. Germline V gives CDR1 SGHTA, CDR2 FQGNSA. Trimming left V 4 bases short and J 6 bases short, with 13 bases between. The CDR3: CASSSGPFRNEQFF. As DNA, the CDR3 is TGTGCCAGCAGCTCGGGACCTTTCCGCAATGAGCAGTTCTTC.

The chain carries TRBV29-1 and TRBJ2-6; a possible D gene is TRBD1 (6 bases). The V gene's germline CDR1 is SQVTM and CDR2 ANQGSEA. The germline V and J ends were trimmed by 5 bases and 0 bases, with 11 bases remaining between them. The CDR3 has 15 residues. Here the CDR3 DNA reads TGCAGCGTTAGGACAGCACCCTCTGGGGCCAACGTCCTGACTTTC. The encoded protein is CSVRTAPSGANVLTF.

This chain links TRBV20-1 with TRBJ2-5; the D gene is possibly TRBD2 (7 bases). The CDR3 sequence is 16 residues long. Germline V lookup: CDR1 DFQATT, CDR2 SNEGSKA (reference sequence). V was shortened by 6 bases and J by 0 bases, with 20 bases between the two germline ends. CDR3 protein: CSATKGGASYQETQYF. In DNA form, the CDR3 reads TGCAGTGCCACGAAGGGGGGGGCGTCGTACCAAGAGACCCAGTACTTC.

The J gene is TRBJ2-1, the V gene TRBV4-1; 12 bases are a match to TRBD2. Looked up from germline, CDR1 is MGHRA and CDR2 is YSYEKL. CDR3 length: 18 residues. Trimming at V came to 0 bases and at J to 2 bases, leaving 5 bases not matched to a gene. CDR3 region: CASSQDRTSGTPYNEQFF. CDR3 nucleotide sequence: TGCGCCAGCAGCCAAGACCGGACTAGCGGGACCCCCTACAATGAGCAGTTCTTC.

This clonotype has just one count. The genes are TRBV12-3 or TRBV12-4 and TRBJ1-6; the D is unclear. Deletions cut 3 bases from V and 9 bases from J, with 15 bases between. This CDR3 contains 15 residues. The CDR3 spells CASSLEGPDPSPLHF. The CDR3 nucleotides read TGTGCCAGCAGTTTGGAGGGTCCCGACCCTTCACCCCTCCACTTT.

This clonotype was observed once. The CDR3: CASSQQGSTEAFF. CDR3 sequence (DNA): TGCGCCAGCAGCCAGCAGGGGAGCACTGAAGCTTTCTTT. The chain couples TRBV5-1 to TRBJ1-1; D may be TRBD1 (6 bases). The germline gives CDR1 SGHRS, CDR2 YFSETQ. Deletions cut 4 bases from V and 4 bases from J, with 11 bases between. The CDR3 is made up of 13 amino acids. Full variable domain (rest looked up from reference TRBV5-1 and TRBJ1-1): KAGVTQTPRYLIKTRGQQVTLSCSPISGHRSVSWYQQTPGQGLQFLFEYFSETQRNKGNFPGRFSGRQFSNSRSEMNVSTLELGDSALYLCASSQQGSTEAFFGQGTRLTVV.

This clonotype came up once. This rearrangement joins TRBV6-5 to TRBJ2-1; D remains ambiguous. CDR3 size: 15 residues. Germline CDR1 MNHEY, CDR2 SVGAGI. The V gene lost 5 bases and the J gene lost 0 bases, with 11 bases spanning the gap. CDR3 amino acids: CASSASQNSYNEQFF. CDR3 in DNA: TGTGCCAGCAGTGCCTCCCAAAACTCCTACAATGAGCAGTTCTTC.